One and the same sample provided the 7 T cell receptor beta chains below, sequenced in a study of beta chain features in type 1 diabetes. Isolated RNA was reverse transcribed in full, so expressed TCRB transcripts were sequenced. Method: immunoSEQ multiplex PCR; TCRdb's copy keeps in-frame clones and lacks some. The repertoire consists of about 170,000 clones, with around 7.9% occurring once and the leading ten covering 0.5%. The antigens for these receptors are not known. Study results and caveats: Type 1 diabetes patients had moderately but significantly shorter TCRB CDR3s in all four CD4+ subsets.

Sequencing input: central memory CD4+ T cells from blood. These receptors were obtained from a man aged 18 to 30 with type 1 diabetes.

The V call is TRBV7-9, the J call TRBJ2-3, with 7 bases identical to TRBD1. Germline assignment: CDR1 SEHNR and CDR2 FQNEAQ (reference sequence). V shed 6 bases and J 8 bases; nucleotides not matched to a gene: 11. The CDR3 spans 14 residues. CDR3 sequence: CASRDRPLGGTQYF. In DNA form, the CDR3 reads TGTGCCAGCAGGGACAGGCCCTTAGGAGGTACGCAGTATTTT. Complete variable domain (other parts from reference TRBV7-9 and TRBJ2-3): DTGVSQNPRHKITKRGQNVTFRCDPISEHNRLYWYRQTLGQGPEFLTYFQNEAQLEKSRLLSDRFSAERPKGSFSTLEIQRTEQGDSAMYLCASRDRPLGGTQYFGPGTRLTVL.

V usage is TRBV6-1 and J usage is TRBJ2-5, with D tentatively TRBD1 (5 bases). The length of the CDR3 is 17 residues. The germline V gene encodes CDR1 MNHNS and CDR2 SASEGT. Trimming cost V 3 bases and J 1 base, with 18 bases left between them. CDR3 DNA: TGTGCCAGCAGTGATACGGTCTGGGGCCGCATCCAAGAGACCCAGTACTTC. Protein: CASSDTVWGRIQETQYF.

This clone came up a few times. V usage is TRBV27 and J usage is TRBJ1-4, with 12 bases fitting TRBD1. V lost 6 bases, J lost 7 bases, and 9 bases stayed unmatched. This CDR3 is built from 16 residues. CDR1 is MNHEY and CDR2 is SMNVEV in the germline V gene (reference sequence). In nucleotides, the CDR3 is TGTGCCAGCAGAACCTCAGGGACAGGGGGCGGTGAAAAACTGTTTTTT. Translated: CASRTSGTGGGEKLFF.

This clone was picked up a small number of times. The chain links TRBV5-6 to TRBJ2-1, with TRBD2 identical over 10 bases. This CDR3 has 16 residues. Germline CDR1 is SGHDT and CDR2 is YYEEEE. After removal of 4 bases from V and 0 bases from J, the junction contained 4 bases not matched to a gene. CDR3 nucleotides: TGTGCCAGCAGCGATAGCGGGGGGAGCTCCTACAATGAGCAGTTCTTC. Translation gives CASSDSGGSSYNEQFF.

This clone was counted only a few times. CDR3 nucleotides: TGTGCCAGCAGCCAATTAGCGGGAGTGGAGACCCAGTACTTC. This encodes CASSQLAGVETQYF. The chain uses TRBV14 and TRBJ2-5, with 9 bases fitting TRBD2. The germline V gene encodes CDR1 SGHDN and CDR2 FVKESK. V lost 2 bases to trimming and J lost 5 bases; unmatched junction nucleotides: 3. The length of the CDR3 is 14 residues. Based on the CDR3 plus reference TRBV14 and TRBJ2-5, the full variable domain is EAGVTQFPSHSVIEKGQTVTLRCDPISGHDNLYWYRRVMGKEIKFLLHFVKESKQDESGMPNNRFLAERTGGTYSTLKVQPAELEDSGVYFCASSQLAGVETQYFGPGTRLLVL.

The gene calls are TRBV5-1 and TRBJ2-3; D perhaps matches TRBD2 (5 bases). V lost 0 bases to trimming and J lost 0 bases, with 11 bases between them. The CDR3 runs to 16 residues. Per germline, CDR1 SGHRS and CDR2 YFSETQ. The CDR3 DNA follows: TGCGCCAGCAGCTTGGGACTACCACCAAGCACAGATACGCAGTATTTT. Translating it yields CASSLGLPPSTDTQYF.

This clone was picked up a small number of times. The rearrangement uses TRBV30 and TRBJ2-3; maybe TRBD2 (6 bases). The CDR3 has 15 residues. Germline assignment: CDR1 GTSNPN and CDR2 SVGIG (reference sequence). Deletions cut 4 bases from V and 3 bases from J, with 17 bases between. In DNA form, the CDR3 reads TGTGCCTGGACGCTCGCGGGGATGGGAACAGATACGCAGTATTTT. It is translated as CAWTLAGMGTDTQYF.